These T cell receptor beta chains were read from a single sample in a study of T cell changes during pregnancy in multiple sclerosis. This table comes from immunoSEQ multiplex PCR, and its TCRdb copy is limited to in-frame clones, with some not included. Seen here are over 50,000 clones, 85% to 95% observed once, and the top ten hold roughly 0.25%. Sequencing used CD4+ T cells from peripheral blood mononuclear cells, obtained in the third trimester of pregnancy. Receptor source: a female donor with multiple sclerosis, enrolled in a pregnancy study. CDR3s include the opening cysteine and the closing phenylalanine or tryptophan.

V gene	J gene	CDR3 protein
TRBV30	TRBJ1-3	CAWNTGTGLSGNTIYF
TRBV5-4	TRBJ1-2	CASSLDDRGGGYTF
TRBV5-6	TRBJ2-6	CASSLTQGVAGANVLTF
TRBV5-1	TRBJ2-7	CASSPRAGGSNYEQYF
TRBV6-1	TRBJ1-4	CASSQARGGEKLFF
TRBV6-6	TRBJ1-1	CASSYSRGTEAFF
TRBV5-1	TRBJ1-2	CASSDTTGSGGYGYTF
TRBV10-1	TRBJ2-3	CASSKYTGTLTDTQYF
TRBV28	TRBJ2-5	CATDRARETQYF
TRBV5-6	TRBJ2-7	CASSLARTGGWEQYF
TRBV9	TRBJ1-4	CASSVGGSPAGFNEKLFF
TRBV6-5	TRBJ1-5	CASSRSGQGNQPQHF
TRBV10-3	TRBJ2-7	CAITYFGTALPPGVYEQYF
TRBV27	TRBJ1-1	CASSFDRGPNTEAFF
TRBV27	TRBJ2-6	CAGRRGSGANVLTF
TRBV6-5	TRBJ1-2	CASSYRTGTNYGYTF
TRBV2	TRBJ2-5	CASSGASGTQETQYF
TRBV27	TRBJ2-7	CASRLNRGPHSYEQYF
TRBV18	TRBJ1-6	CASSPDRDNSPLHF
TRBV10-3	TRBJ2-3	CAISGRGGTSPDTQYF
TRBV28	TRBJ1-5	CASSSGQRGLGGNQPQHF
TRBV5-6	TRBJ1-1	CASSWGWRGSGTEAFF
TRBV5-1	TRBJ2-1	CASSRGNNEQFF
TRBV2	TRBJ2-1	CASNLGTSSKRKYNEQFF
TRBV6-1	TRBJ1-1	CASSESQFGAFF
TRBV5-4	TRBJ2-2	CASSLPGLAGENTGELFF
TRBV19	TRBJ1-3	CASSVNGQGFSGNTIYF
TRBV6-1	TRBJ2-7	CASRRSDGGYEQYF
TRBV30	TRBJ2-7	CAWSVRQGEQYF
TRBV4-1	TRBJ2-6	CASSQRSRGSGANVLTF
TRBV19	TRBJ2-1	CASTLGTGGNEQFF
TRBV6-1	TRBJ2-2	CATSRQDSNTGELFF
TRBV30	TRBJ1-1	CAWARQGNTEAFF
TRBV2	TRBJ1-2	CASSTGVYGYTF
TRBV7-9	TRBJ1-5	CASSLPNQPQHF
TRBV28	TRBJ1-4	CASSFGLGVNRNF
TRBV18	TRBJ1-5	CASSPQGDQPQHF
TRBV12-2	TRBJ1-6	CASRLETGSSYNSPLHF
TRBV18	TRBJ1-2	CASSPQGYYGYTF
TRBV5-8	TRBJ2-7	CASSLAASASYEQYF
TRBV19	TRBJ1-2	CASLGTGFGLGYTF
TRBV11-3	TRBJ1-1	CASSLEGGNPTEAFF
TRBV9	TRBJ2-1	CASSRVGEVPNEQFF
TRBV27	TRBJ2-3	CASSSRLLTSGRSDTQYF
TRBV10-3	TRBJ2-3	CAISDKAGPPTDTQYF
TRBV5-1	TRBJ2-7	CASSLLGGTYEQYF
TRBV5-1	TRBJ2-5	CASSLTGPETQYF
TRBV15	TRBJ2-7	CATSREIGTGTAGKQYF
TRBV19	TRBJ1-1	CASNDRLVTEAFF
TRBV7-9	TRBJ2-3	CASSFGQATQYF
TRBV28	TRBJ1-2	CASSLNGNYGYTF
TRBV5-5	TRBJ1-3	CASSLVTGSGNTIYF
TRBV30	TRBJ2-7	CAWSPPGGQGIYEQYF
TRBV25-1	TRBJ1-1	CASRPLGGVAEAFF
TRBV5-4	TRBJ2-1	CASSSGTRMGNEQFF
TRBV27	TRBJ2-5	CASSQQGALGQETQYF
TRBV30	TRBJ2-2	CAWREGLAAYTGELFF